This is a list of T cell receptor beta chains from one sample in a study of PD-1 blockade in classical Hodgkin lymphoma. The table came from immunoSEQ multiplex PCR; TCRdb's copy has only in-frame clones and leaves some out. In the table there are approximately 10,000 clones, 84% of which are singletons. This material consisted of CD8+ T cells from blood, taken at baseline. The receptors shown here come from a human donor with classical Hodgkin lymphoma. CDR3s include the opening cysteine and the closing phenylalanine or tryptophan. Each record gives: clone size, D gene, J gene, V gene, CDR3 protein, CDR3 DNA. The D gene is left open where the match is weak. The size entry is marked missing in some rows and otherwise reads once, few, many or a size class.

size: .
D: TRBD1
J: TRBJ2-5
V: TRBV27
CDR3: CASSPWDSGETQYF
DNA: TGTGCCAGCAGTCCCTGGGACAGTGGAGAGACCCAGTACTTC

size: .
D: .
J: TRBJ2-2
V: TRBV29-1
CDR3: CSVEQGIESGELFF
DNA: TGCAGCGTTGAACAGGGTATTGAGTCCGGGGAGCTGTTTTTT

size: few
D: TRBD2
J: TRBJ2-1
V: TRBV7-2
CDR3: CASSLTSGPYNEQFF
DNA: TGTGCCAGCAGCTTAACTAGCGGACCCTACAATGAGCAGTTCTTC

size: .
D: .
J: TRBJ1-4
V: TRBV27
CDR3: CASSFGGKLFF
DNA: TGTGCCAGCAGTTTCGGAGGAAAACTGTTTTTT

size: .
D: .
J: TRBJ1-1
V: TRBV28
CDR3: CASSFRGTPEGAFF
DNA: TGTGCCAGCAGTTTCCGGGGGACACCCGAGGGTGCTTTCTTT

size: .
D: .
J: TRBJ1-3
V: TRBV30
CDR3: CAWTGSGNTIYF
DNA: TGTGCCTGGACCGGCTCTGGAAACACCATATATTTT

size: .
D: .
J: TRBJ2-7
V: TRBV28
CDR3: CASSLTDRVYEQYF
DNA: TGTGCCAGCAGTTTAACGGACAGAGTTTACGAGCAGTACTTC

size: .
D: TRBD2
J: TRBJ2-2
V: TRBV6-1
CDR3: CASSELAGGRGTGELFF
DNA: TGTGCCAGCAGTGAATTAGCGGGAGGGCGAGGCACCGGGGAGCTGTTTTTT

size: .
D: .
J: TRBJ1-1
V: TRBV19
CDR3: CASSIGGNTEAFF
DNA: TGTGCCAGTAGTATTGGCGGGAACACTGAAGCTTTCTTT

size: .
D: .
J: TRBJ1-2
V: TRBV14
CDR3: CASSQVGQNLNGYTF
DNA: TGTGCCAGCAGCCAAGTAGGACAGAATTTAAATGGCTACACCTTC

size: few
D: TRBD1
J: TRBJ2-1
V: TRBV7-9
CDR3: CASSLGGQGARNEQFF
DNA: TGTGCCAGCAGCCTTGGCGGACAGGGGGCTCGAAATGAGCAGTTCTTC

size: .
D: TRBD1
J: TRBJ2-7
V: TRBV29-1
CDR3: CSVESPAGGLYEQYF
DNA: TGCAGCGTTGAATCCCCGGCAGGGGGCCTCTACGAGCAGTACTTC

size: .
D: .
J: TRBJ1-1
V: TRBV30
CDR3: CAWRRYTEAFF
DNA: TGTGCCTGGCGACGGTACACTGAAGCTTTCTTT

size: .
D: TRBD2
J: TRBJ2-7
V: TRBV7-2
CDR3: CASSLERTSGSYEQYF
DNA: TGTGCCAGCAGCTTAGAACGGACTAGCGGGAGTTACGAGCAGTACTTC

size: few
D: .
J: TRBJ1-5
V: TRBV19
CDR3: CASSIGRDQPQHF
DNA: TGTGCCAGTAGTATAGGGCGGGATCAGCCCCAGCATTTT

size: .
D: .
J: TRBJ2-7
V: TRBV2
CDR3: CASSVGGDEQYF
DNA: TGTGCCAGCAGTGTCGGGGGCGACGAGCAGTACTTC

size: .
D: TRBD1
J: TRBJ2-7
V: TRBV5-6
CDR3: CASSYPGGLHPYEQYF
DNA: TGTGCCAGCAGCTACCCAGGGGGCCTCCATCCCTACGAGCAGTACTTC

size: few
D: .
J: TRBJ1-1
V: TRBV5-4
CDR3: CASSLSHNTEAFF
DNA: TGTGCCAGCAGCTTGAGTCATAACACTGAAGCTTTCTTT

size: .
D: .
J: TRBJ1-1
V: TRBV19
CDR3: CASSSGGGNTEAFF
DNA: TGTGCCAGTAGTTCGGGAGGAGGCAACACTGAAGCTTTCTTT

size: .
D: TRBD2
J: TRBJ2-7
V: TRBV30
CDR3: CAWGGLAGTYEQYF
DNA: TGTGCCTGGGGTGGACTAGCGGGGACCTACGAGCAGTACTTC

size: .
D: .
J: TRBJ1-1
V: TRBV16
CDR3: CASSLGWGGPEAFF
DNA: TGTGCCAGCAGCCTGGGATGGGGGGGCCCTGAAGCTTTCTTT

size: .
D: .
J: TRBJ2-5
V: TRBV11-3
CDR3: CASSLRGQETQYF
DNA: TGTGCCAGCAGCTTACGAGGGCAAGAGACCCAGTACTTC

size: .
D: .
J: TRBJ2-1
V: TRBV7-9
CDR3: CASSLRFIGLPYNEQFF
DNA: TGTGCCAGCAGCTTAAGGTTCATAGGACTCCCTTACAATGAGCAGTTCTTC

size: .
D: TRBD1
J: TRBJ2-7
V: TRBV19
CDR3: CASSIRQGVDEQYF
DNA: TGTGCCAGTAGTATCAGGCAGGGGGTGGACGAGCAGTACTTC